These 2 T cell receptor beta chains originate from one sample sequenced in a study of T cells in Graves' hyperthyroidism and ophthalmopathy. There were TCR beta CDR3 regions amplified from RNA transcripts. The HTBI primer set served for first-round RT-PCR of the TCR CDR3. TCRdb re-called the multiplex PCR reads through MiXCR, storing one row per CDR3 protein. The sample lists fewer than 450,000 distinct CDR3 sequences; about 18% were seen once. The sequencing sample was made of blood. Receptors were obtained from a woman aged 25-40 years with Graves' hyperthyroidism that later progressed to Graves' ophthalmopathy.

This clonotype has at least ten counts. The J gene is TRBJ2-1, the V gene TRBV28; possibly TRBD1 for D (5 bases). V lost 3 bases, J lost 8 bases, and 8 bases lay in between. There are 12 residues in the CDR3. Germline lookup yields CDR1 MDHEN and CDR2 SYDVKM. CDR3: CASSFQGYEQFF. In DNA, the CDR3 is TGTGCCAGCAGTTTTCAGGGCTATGAGCAGTTCTTC.

The J gene is TRBJ2-7, the V gene TRBV3-1, with 10 bases identical to TRBD2. Germline V gives CDR1 LGHDT, CDR2 YNNKEL (reference sequence). V shed 4 bases and J 5 bases; nucleotides not matched to a gene: 8. The CDR3 has 15 amino acids. The CDR3: CASSLAGGVGNEQYF. The CDR3 nucleotides are TGTGCCAGCAGCCTAGCGGGAGGAGTTGGGAACGAGCAGTACTTC.